The 24 T cell receptor beta chains below were found in one sample sequenced in a study of response to subunit inactivated influenza vaccine listed by TCRdb under 2018. Preparation of the library involved RT-PCR. The listed sequencing device is Illumina HiSeq 2500. TCRdb redid the processing of the public reads, applying fastp at Q25 and MiXCR, and retained in-frame beta chains. Each CDR3 protein gets just one entry, which takes the most common genes and DNA from the rows behind it. For this sample the table gives 560,000 or so distinct CDR3 sequences, of which about 8% were detected only once. The ten largest make up over 10% of the sample. The starting material was PBMCs from blood, obtained roughly 24 months after vaccination. These receptors were obtained from a man aged 50 to 75 who received an inactivated influenza vaccine. Donor details come from another sample of the same person, matched by shared clones.

The rearrangement uses TRBV29-1 and TRBJ1-1; a weak D match, TRBD1 (5 bases). The V end lost 1 base, the J end lost 5 bases, and 14 bases lay between the germline ends. This CDR3 contains 14 residues. The V gene's germline CDR1 is SQVTM and CDR2 ANQGSEA. CDR3 residues: CSVEGGVKRTEAFF. CDR3 nucleotide sequence: TGCAGCGTTGAAGGGGGCGTGAAGAGGACTGAAGCTTTCTTT.

This clonotype was seen only a few times. The chain recombines TRBV10-3 with TRBJ1-2, with D tentatively TRBD1 (6 bases). The CDR3 is 13 amino acids. V was shortened by 9 bases and J by 6 bases, with 17 bases between the two germline ends. The germline V gene has CDR1 ENHRY and CDR2 SYGVKD. In nucleotides, the CDR3 is TGTGCCATTTCTCCGGGGGGCGTCCATGGCTACACCTTC. Amino acid sequence: CAISPGGVHGYTF.

This clonotype came up many times. V gene TRBV5-1 combines with J gene TRBJ2-2; D unclear. The CDR3 runs to 14 residues. V dropped 5 bases and J dropped 2 bases, with 10 bases sitting between them. Germline loops: CDR1 SGHRS, CDR2 YFSETQ. For the CDR3, the DNA is TGCGCCAGCAGTACTGGGCCTAACACCGGGGAGCTGTTTTTT. It is translated as CASSTGPNTGELFF. Drawing the rest from reference TRBV5-1 and TRBJ2-2, the complete variable domain is KAGVTQTPRYLIKTRGQQVTLSCSPISGHRSVSWYQQTPGQGLQFLFEYFSETQRNKGNFPGRFSGRQFSNSRSEMNVSTLELGDSALYLCASSTGPNTGELFFGEGSRLTVL.

As to this clonotype: Sequence at one end of the junction differs from germline and may be a read error. The chain joins TRBV5-4 to TRBJ2-2, with 8 nucleotides matching TRBD2. CDR3 size: 19 residues. From germline, CDR1 is SGHNT and CDR2 YYREEE (reference sequence). This CDR3 reads CASCLRGAPGLVDTGELFF. CDR3 DNA sequence: TGTGCCAGCTGCTTGAGGGGGGCCCCGGGACTAGTCGACACCGGGGAGCTGTTTTTT.

This clonotype came up a few times. The chain links TRBV28 to TRBJ2-2; 7 positions match TRBD1. CDR1 and CDR2 from the germline V gene are MDHEN and SYDVKM. This CDR3 spans 15 amino acids. Unmatched junction bases numbered 8, after V lost 6 bases and J lost 4 bases. The CDR3 is CASSAEDRPTGELFF. The CDR3 DNA sequence: TGTGCCAGCAGCGCAGAGGACAGGCCCACCGGGGAGCTGTTTTTT.

This chain connects TRBV29-1 to TRBJ2-7; no firm D call. Germline values: CDR1 SQVTM, CDR2 ANQGSEA. There are 13 residues in the CDR3. Trimming shortened V by 3 bases and J by 3 bases, and 12 bases separated the two germline ends. CDR3 nucleotide sequence: TGCAGCGTTGAGACGGCAGGCCACTACGAGCAGTACTTC. Translating it yields CSVETAGHYEQYF.

This clonotype occurred many times. The chain employs TRBV28 and TRBJ2-1; 12 nucleotides match TRBD2. Germline V gene sequence: CDR1 MDHEN, CDR2 SYDVKM. This CDR3 is 17 amino acids long. Trimming cost V 3 bases and J 3 bases; bases outside gene matches: 6. DNA of the CDR3: TGTGCCAGCAGTTTGGCTAGCGGGGGGGTGGGCTACAATGAGCAGTTCTTC. Residues: CASSLASGGVGYNEQFF.

This clonotype came up a few times. This chain uses TRBV5-8 with TRBJ2-7; possible D gene TRBD2, 5 bases. V was pared by 9 bases and J by 2 bases, with 15 bases between. The CDR3 has 13 residues. The germline gives CDR1 SGHTS, CDR2 YDEGEE. The CDR3 DNA follows: TGTGCCACCACCGGAGGCGCAACCTACGAGCAGTACTTC. It is translated as CATTGGATYEQYF.

This rearrangement joins TRBV7-9 to TRBJ2-7; D is unclear. This CDR3 spans 13 amino acids. V shed 5 bases and J shed 3 bases, with 11 bases lying between them. From germline, CDR1 is SEHNR and CDR2 FQNEAQ (reference sequence). CDR3 nucleotides: TGTGCCAGCAGCCCAGACGGCGGCTACGAGCAGTACTTC. This translates into CASSPDGGYEQYF.

This clonotype was seen ten or more times. This chain connects TRBV18 to TRBJ2-7; no definite D call. Trimming stripped 2 bases from V and 4 bases from J, with 6 bases between. Per the germline V gene, CDR1 is KGHSH and CDR2 is LQKENI. The CDR3 length is 12 residues. This CDR3 reads CASSPALYEQYF. CDR3 DNA sequence: TGTGCCAGCTCACCAGCACTTTACGAGCAGTACTTC.

The chain employs TRBV10-3 and TRBJ2-3; TRBD2 agrees at 7 bases. Trimming cost V 6 bases and J 2 bases; bases outside gene matches: 8. Germline-derived CDR1 and CDR2 are ENHRY and SYGVKD. The CDR3 has 15 amino acids. CDR3 in amino acids: CAIRSSGMNTDTQYF. CDR3 nucleotide sequence: TGTGCCATCAGATCGAGCGGGATGAACACAGATACGCAGTATTTT.

There are many counts of this clonotype. CDR3 region: CASSLDTGNTGELFF. In DNA, the CDR3 is TGCGCCAGCAGCTTGGATACGGGGAACACCGGGGAGCTGTTTTTT. This chain links TRBV5-1 with TRBJ2-2; D is ambiguous. CDR1 SGHRS and CDR2 YFSETQ come from the germline V gene. Trimming left V 0 bases short and J 1 base short, with 7 bases between. This CDR3 spans 15 amino acids.

This chain uses TRBV4-2 with TRBJ1-5; TRBD1 matches at 12 bases. Germline V CDR1 and CDR2: LGHNA, YNFKEQ. CDR3 length: 18 amino acids. V lost 1 base to trimming and J lost 6 bases; unmatched junction nucleotides: 10. CDR3: CASSQAPSGTGGTQPQHF. In DNA, the CDR3 is TGTGCCAGCAGCCAAGCCCCCTCCGGGACAGGGGGCACTCAGCCCCAGCATTTT.

The chain links TRBV29-1 to TRBJ2-2, with 8 bases lining up with TRBD2. CDR3 length equals 14 residues. Trimming removed 7 bases from V and 3 bases from J; junction bases left unmatched: 7. Germline V CDR1 and CDR2: SQVTM, ANQGSEA. CDR3 loop: CSARGGADTGELFF. The CDR3 DNA sequence: TGCAGCGCCCGGGGGGGGGCGGACACCGGGGAGCTGTTTTTT.

This clonotype has a count of ten or more. This sequence joins TRBV18 and TRBJ2-1; 7 bases are a match to TRBD2. The CDR3 totals 15 residues. Germline assignment: CDR1 KGHSH and CDR2 LQKENI. Losses at the gene ends were 3 bases for V and 6 bases for J; bases not matched to a gene: 8. The CDR3 sequence: CASSPRRELLNEQFF. The CDR3 DNA reads TGTGCCAGCTCACCTCGGCGGGAGCTGCTCAATGAGCAGTTCTTC.

This chain uses TRBV4-3 with TRBJ2-1; 8 nucleotides match TRBD1. The CDR3 has 15 residues. CDR1 is LGHNA and CDR2 is YSLEER in the germline V gene. V gave up 4 bases and J gave up 3 bases; unmatched junction bases: 5. The CDR3 loop is CASSLGQGDYNEQFF. CDR3 bases: TGCGCCAGCAGCCTAGGACAGGGAGACTACAATGAGCAGTTCTTC.

This clonotype turned up a few times. V usage is TRBV6-5 and J usage is TRBJ2-5, with D uncertain. This CDR3 contains 12 residues. Germline-derived CDR1 and CDR2 are MNHEY and SVGAGI. V was clipped by 4 bases and J by 9 bases, with 12 bases between them. This CDR3 is CASSSPPWAQYF. The CDR3 DNA follows: TGTGCCAGCAGTTCTCCACCTTGGGCCCAGTACTTC.

The table lists this clonotype with a few counts. The J gene is TRBJ2-1, the V gene TRBV10-3; TRBD2 matches at 10 bases. The CDR3 covers 17 residues. V gave up 0 bases and J gave up 7 bases; unmatched junction bases: 9. CDR1 is ENHRY and CDR2 is SYGVKD in the germline V gene. The CDR3 is CAISESGSSGGKNEQFF. For the CDR3, the DNA is TGTGCCATCAGTGAGTCGGGTTCTAGCGGGGGAAAAAATGAGCAGTTCTTC.

This clonotype came up a few times. The V and J genes are TRBV11-2 and TRBJ2-3, with 7 nucleotides matching TRBD2. Germline lookup yields CDR1 SGHAT and CDR2 FQNNGV. V trimming: 6 bases; J trimming: 2 bases; junction bases outside the gene matches: 11. The CDR3 consists of 16 residues. The CDR3, as DNA: TGTGCCAGCAGGCCTCGGGACTACGGATACACAGATACGCAGTATTTT. This codes for CASRPRDYGYTDTQYF.

This clonotype has a handful of counts. This sequence joins TRBV6-5 and TRBJ1-1, with D hard to call. The germline gives CDR1 MNHEY, CDR2 SVGAGI. V was clipped by 4 bases and J by 1 base, with 13 bases between them. This CDR3 contains 15 residues. This CDR3 is CASSSRGEGNTEAFF. CDR3 nucleotide sequence: TGTGCCAGCAGTTCCCGGGGAGAGGGGAACACTGAAGCTTTCTTT.

This clonotype was observed at least ten times. The J gene is TRBJ2-3, the V gene TRBV12-3 or TRBV12-4; the match to TRBD2 covers 7 bases. The length of the CDR3 is 13 residues. The ends lost 5 bases at V and 7 bases at J; junction bases unmatched: 6. CDR3 sequence: CASSPGLVNTQYF. The CDR3 DNA follows: TGTGCCAGCAGTCCCGGACTAGTTAATACGCAGTATTTT.

The chain combines TRBV4-3 with TRBJ2-7; a weak D match, TRBD2 (5 bases). Germline loops: CDR1 LGHNA, CDR2 YSLEER. The length of the CDR3 is 14 residues. The V gene lost 4 bases and the J gene lost 3 bases, with 13 bases spanning the gap. In nucleotides, the CDR3 is TGCGCCAGCAGCCCCGGGATTCTCGGCTACGAGCAGTACTTC. This sequence encodes CASSPGILGYEQYF.

This clonotype was detected only a few times. V and J are TRBV5-1 and TRBJ2-3; a possible D gene is TRBD1 (6 bases). Germline CDR1 SGHRS, CDR2 YFSETQ. This CDR3 has 14 amino acids. With 6 bases removed from V and 1 base from J, the gap between germline ends came to 12 bases. In DNA, the CDR3 is TGCGCCAGCACCCTGAAGGGGGGCACAGATACGCAGTATTTT. This sequence encodes CASTLKGGTDTQYF.

The gene calls are TRBV6-1 and TRBJ2-3, with 9 bases that match TRBD1. This CDR3 region has 14 residues. Per germline, CDR1 MNHNS and CDR2 SASEGT. Trimming cost V 6 bases and J 0 bases; bases outside gene matches: 1. Here the CDR3 reads CASRDRGSTDTQYF. The CDR3 DNA reads as TGTGCCAGCAGGGACAGGGGTAGCACAGATACGCAGTATTTT.